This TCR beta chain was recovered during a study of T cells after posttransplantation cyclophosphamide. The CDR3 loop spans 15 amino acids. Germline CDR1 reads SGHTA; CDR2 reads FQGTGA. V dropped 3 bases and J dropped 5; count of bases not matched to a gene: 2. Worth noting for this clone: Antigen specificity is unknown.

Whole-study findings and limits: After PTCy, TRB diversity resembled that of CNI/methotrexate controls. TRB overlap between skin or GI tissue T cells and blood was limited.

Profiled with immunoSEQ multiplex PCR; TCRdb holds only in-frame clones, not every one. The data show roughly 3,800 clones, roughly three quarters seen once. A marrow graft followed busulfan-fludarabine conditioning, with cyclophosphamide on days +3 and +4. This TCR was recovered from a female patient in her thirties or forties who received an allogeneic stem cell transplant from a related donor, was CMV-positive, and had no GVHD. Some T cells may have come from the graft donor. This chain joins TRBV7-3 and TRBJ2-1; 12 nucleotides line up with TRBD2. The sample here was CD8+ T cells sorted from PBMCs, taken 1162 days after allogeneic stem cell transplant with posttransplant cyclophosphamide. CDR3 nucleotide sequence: TGTGCCAGCAGCTTCGGACTAGCGGGGAACAATGAGCAGTTCTTC. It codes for CASSFGLAGNNEQFF.